One and the same sample provided the 20 T cell receptor beta chains below, sequenced in a study of cytomegalovirus exposure and HLA in healthy donors. It was with 60 Vbeta and 13 Jbeta primers that the PCR ran. Sequenced by immunoSEQ multiplex PCR; TCRdb stores in-frame clones only, minus some. This sample has fewer than 140,000 clones; approximately 79% occur once, and the top ten carry about 3.6%. The specimen sequenced was PBMCs. These receptor sequences come from a man in his fifties or sixties in good health and CMV-seronegative.

The chain couples TRBV30 to TRBJ1-6, with a tentative D call TRBD1 (5 bases). The CDR3 covers 15 residues. The germline V gene has CDR1 GTSNPN and CDR2 SVGIG (reference sequence). Trimming cost V 3 bases and J 6 bases, with 15 bases left between them. The CDR3 DNA reads TGTGCCTGGAGGAGTGCAGGGTTGATTAATTCACCCCTCCACTTT. This translates into CAWRSAGLINSPLHF.

The gene calls are TRBV5-1 and TRBJ2-2; D is ambiguous. V dropped 6 bases and J dropped 0 bases, with 9 bases sitting between them. This CDR3 has 14 residues. CDR1 SGHRS and CDR2 YFSETQ come from the germline V gene. The CDR3 region is CASMQKTNTGELFF. The CDR3 DNA sequence: TGCGCCAGCATGCAGAAAACGAACACCGGGGAGCTGTTTTTT.

The J gene is TRBJ2-3, the V gene TRBV5-6; 7 bases align to TRBD1. Germline lookup yields CDR1 SGHDT and CDR2 YYEEEE. This CDR3 contains 16 residues. With V trimmed by 3 bases and J by 2 bases, 9 bases remained unmatched. CDR3 in amino acids: CASSSTGERDTDTQYF. The CDR3 DNA reads as TGTGCCAGCAGCTCCACAGGGGAGAGGGACACAGATACGCAGTATTTT. The variable domain in full, completed from reference TRBV5-6 and TRBJ2-3, reads DAGVTQSPTHLIKTRGQQVTLRCSPKSGHDTVSWYQQALGQGPQFIFQYYEEEERQRGNFPDRFSGHQFPNYSSELNVNALLLGDSALYLCASSSTGERDTDTQYFGPGTRLTVL.

This chain connects TRBV9 to TRBJ1-1; 7 bases align to TRBD1. The CDR3 is 14 residues long. The ends lost 4 bases at V and 1 base at J; junction bases unmatched: 4. CDR1 and CDR2 (germline): SGDLS, YYNGEE. CDR3 bases: TGTGCCAGCAGCCAACAGGGGCAGAACACTGAAGCTTTCTTT. Amino acid sequence: CASSQQGQNTEAFF. The full variable domain, with the rest looked up from reference TRBV9 and TRBJ1-1, is DSGVTQTPKHLITATGQRVTLRCSPRSGDLSVYWYQQSLDQGLQFLIQYYNGEERAKGNILERFSAQQFPDLHSELNLSSLELGDSALYFCASSQQGQNTEAFFGQGTRLTVV.

This chain connects TRBV5-1 to TRBJ1-1; TRBD1 matches at 9 bases. J was trimmed by 3 bases and V by 4 bases; bases with no gene match: 7. Germline CDR1 SGHRS, CDR2 YFSETQ. The CDR3 is 15 residues long. The CDR3 DNA follows: TGCGCCAGCAGCCAAACAGGGGGCGCGGACACTGAAGCTTTCTTT. Its translation is CASSQTGGADTEAFF.

Written as DNA, the CDR3 is TGTGCCAGCGGAAAGACAGGGCTTAACGACATTCAGTACTTC. This translates into CASGKTGLNDIQYF. The gene calls are TRBV25-1 and TRBJ2-4, with 7 bases lining up with TRBD1. Unmatched junction bases numbered 12, after V lost 8 bases and J lost 8 bases. The CDR3 has 14 residues. CDR1 and CDR2 from the germline V gene are MGHDK and SYGVNS. The full variable domain, in which reference TRBV25-1 and TRBJ2-4 provide the parts outside the CDR3, is EADIYQTPRYLVIGTGKKITLECSQTMGHDKMYWYQQDPGMELHLIHYSYGVNSTEKGDLSSESTVSRIRTEHFPLTLESARPSHTSQYLCASGKTGLNDIQYFGAGTRLSVL.

V and J are TRBV5-6 and TRBJ2-5; weak D call: TRBD2 (6 bases). CDR1 is SGHDT, CDR2 YYEEEE, per germline. Trimming cost V 2 bases and J 6 bases, with 14 bases left between them. CDR3 size: 14 residues. This chain's CDR3 is CASSLSAGRKTQYF. The CDR3 region has the DNA TGTGCCAGCAGCTTAAGCGCGGGGAGAAAGACCCAGTACTTC.

This clone was seen just once. Here the CDR3 DNA reads TGTGCCATCAGACAAGCAACTAATGAAAAACTGTTTTTT. Its protein is CAIRQATNEKLFF. The rearrangement uses TRBV10-3 and TRBJ1-4; unclear D gene. Germline V gene data show CDR1 as ENHRY and CDR2 as SYGVKD. This CDR3 has 13 amino acids. The V and J ends lost 6 bases and 0 bases respectively, with 5 bases between them.

This clone was counted a single time. The chain links TRBV5-1 to TRBJ2-2, with 7 nucleotides matching TRBD1. Trimming removed 5 bases from V and 1 base from J; junction bases left unmatched: 8. This CDR3 contains 16 residues. In germline, CDR1 is SGHRS, CDR2 YFSETQ. CDR3: CASRPTGAQNTGELFF. The CDR3, as DNA: TGCGCCAGCAGGCCTACAGGGGCTCAGAACACCGGGGAGCTGTTTTTT.

The chain has TRBV11-2 and TRBJ2-3; D uncertain. The V end was cut by 3 bases, the J end by 1 base, with 5 bases between. CDR1 is SGHAT, CDR2 FQNNGV, per germline. The CDR3 consists of 13 residues. CDR3 loop: CASSLAGTDTQYF. The CDR3 DNA is TGTGCCAGCAGCTTGGCTGGCACAGATACGCAGTATTTT.

The chain combines TRBV7-8 with TRBJ2-1, with 7 nucleotides matching TRBD2. Trimming took 5 bases from V and 4 from J; bases not matched to a gene: 5. The CDR3 covers 14 residues. Germline-derived CDR1 and CDR2 are SGHVS and FQNEAQ. CDR3 DNA: TGTGCCAGCAGCGCCGTGCGGGGGTACAATGAGCAGTTCTTC. This encodes CASSAVRGYNEQFF.

The chain has TRBV2 and TRBJ2-5; 8 bases fit TRBD2. The V gene end was trimmed by 5 bases and the J gene end by 3 bases; junction bases not matched to a gene: 8. Germline CDR1 and CDR2: SNHLY and FYNNEI. The CDR3 consists of 15 residues. CDR3 sequence: CASSRRGGSKETQYF. The CDR3 DNA reads as TGTGCCAGCAGTAGACGGGGGGGAAGCAAAGAGACCCAGTACTTC.

The J gene is TRBJ1-6, the V gene TRBV5-6; no clear D. The CDR3 covers 14 residues. Germline loops: CDR1 SGHDT, CDR2 YYEEEE. With 1 base removed from V and 3 bases from J, the gap between germline ends came to 5 bases. CDR3 sequence (DNA): TGTGCCAGCAGCTTGTACAACTATAATTCACCCCTCCACTTT. This encodes CASSLYNYNSPLHF. Complete variable domain (other parts from reference TRBV5-6 and TRBJ1-6): DAGVTQSPTHLIKTRGQQVTLRCSPKSGHDTVSWYQQALGQGPQFIFQYYEEEERQRGNFPDRFSGHQFPNYSSELNVNALLLGDSALYLCASSLYNYNSPLHFGNGTRLTVT.

This clone was found once. This rearrangement joins TRBV7-9 to TRBJ2-2; 11 bases line up with TRBD2. V gave up 10 bases and J gave up 4 bases; unmatched junction bases: 17. The V gene's germline CDR1 is SEHNR and CDR2 FQNEAQ (reference sequence). The CDR3 has 18 residues. CDR3 residues: CAIPPGDSGGASTGELFF. Written as DNA, the CDR3 is TGTGCCATCCCCCCTGGAGATAGCGGGGGGGCGAGCACCGGGGAGCTGTTTTTT.

Concerning this clone itself: The same CDR3 arises from other DNA sequences in this sample as well. The chain recombines TRBV5-1 with TRBJ1-4; D remains unclear. With 0 bases removed from V and 0 bases from J, the gap between germline ends came to 6 bases. CDR3 length: 15 residues. From germline, CDR1 is SGHRS and CDR2 YFSETQ. CDR3 in DNA: TGCGCCAGCAGCTTGGGGGCAGCAACTAATGAAAAACTGTTTTTT. Amino acids: CASSLGAATNEKLFF.

V is TRBV4-3 and J is TRBJ2-3; 7 bases align to TRBD1. Trimming cost V 3 bases and J 0 bases; bases outside gene matches: 9. Germline lookup yields CDR1 LGHNA and CDR2 YSLEER. The length of the CDR3 is 17 residues. The CDR3 DNA follows: TGCGCCAGCAGCCATCGTACGGCCAGGGGGAGCACAGATACGCAGTATTTT. This sequence encodes CASSHRTARGSTDTQYF.

V gene TRBV30 combines with J gene TRBJ2-7; D remains unclear. The CDR3 loop spans 14 amino acids. Germline-derived CDR1 and CDR2 are GTSNPN and SVGIG (reference sequence). The V end was cut by 2 bases, the J end by 2 bases, with 13 bases between. The DNA for the CDR3 is TGTGCCTGGAGTCCCTTACAGCCGCCCTACGAGCAGTACTTC. Protein product: CAWSPLQPPYEQYF. Supplemented by reference TRBV30 and TRBJ2-7, the full variable domain reads SQTIHQWPATLVQPVGSPLSLECTVEGTSNPNLYWYRQAAGRGLQLLFYSVGIGQISSEVPQNLSASRPQDRQFILSSKKLLLSDSGFYLCAWSPLQPPYEQYFGPGTRLTVT.

This chain uses TRBV5-1 with TRBJ1-6, with TRBD1 matching over 8 bases. Germline loops: CDR1 SGHRS, CDR2 YFSETQ. V shed 0 bases and J 7 bases; nucleotides not matched to a gene: 0. The CDR3 length is 14 residues. CDR3: CASSLAGGNSPLHF. CDR3 in DNA: TGCGCCAGCAGCTTGGCAGGGGGCAATTCACCCCTCCACTTT.

This sequence joins TRBV7-2 and TRBJ1-3; D may be TRBD1 (6 bases). V gave up 9 bases and J gave up 0 bases, with 18 bases separating them. This CDR3 region has 16 residues. In germline, CDR1 is SGHTA, CDR2 FQGNSA. The CDR3 region has the DNA TGTGCCAGTAGCGTAGGGGGACTCCGCTCTGGAAACACCATATATTTT. Protein: CASSVGGLRSGNTIYF.

This clone was counted between two and nine times. This chain uses TRBV28 with TRBJ2-3; 7 bases agree with TRBD2. V was clipped by 6 bases and J by 7 bases; unmatched bases: 13. Germline CDR1 and CDR2: MDHEN and SYDVKM. The CDR3 runs 15 residues. In nucleotides, the CDR3 is TGTGCCAGCAGCCTCACGGGACTAAATCGCAATACGCAGTATTTT. It translates to CASSLTGLNRNTQYF.